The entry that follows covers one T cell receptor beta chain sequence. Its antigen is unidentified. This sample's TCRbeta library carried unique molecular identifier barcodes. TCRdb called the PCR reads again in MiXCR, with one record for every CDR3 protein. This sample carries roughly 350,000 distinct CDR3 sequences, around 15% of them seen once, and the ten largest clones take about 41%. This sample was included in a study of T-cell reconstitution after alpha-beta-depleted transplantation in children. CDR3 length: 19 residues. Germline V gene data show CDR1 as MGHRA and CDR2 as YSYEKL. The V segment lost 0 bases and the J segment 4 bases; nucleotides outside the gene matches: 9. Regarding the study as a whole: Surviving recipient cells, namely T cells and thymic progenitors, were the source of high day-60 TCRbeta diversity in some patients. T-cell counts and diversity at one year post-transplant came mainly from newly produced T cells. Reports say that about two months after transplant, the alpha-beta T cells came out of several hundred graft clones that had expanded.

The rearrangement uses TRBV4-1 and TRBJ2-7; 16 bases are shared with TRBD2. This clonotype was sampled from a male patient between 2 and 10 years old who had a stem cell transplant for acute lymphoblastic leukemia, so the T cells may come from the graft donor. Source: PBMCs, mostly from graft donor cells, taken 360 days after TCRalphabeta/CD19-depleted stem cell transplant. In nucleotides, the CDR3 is TGCGCCAGCAGCCAAGAACTGGGACTAGCGGGAGGGTTTGAGTACGAGCAGTACTTC. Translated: CASSQELGLAGGFEYEQYF.